The 27 T cell receptor beta chains listed next were all sequenced from one sample in a study of blood T cell repertoires in COVID-19. Clones were read by immunoSEQ multiplex PCR, and TCRdb kept only the in-frame ones, dropping some. The sample has roughly 200,000 clones; roughly 88% are singletons. Sequenced material: peripheral blood. Receptors originate from a woman between 40 and 55 years old with COVID-19, enrolled during active disease.

The chain has TRBV2 and TRBJ2-3; D possibly corresponds to TRBD1 (5 bases). The CDR3 covers 13 residues. CDR1 SNHLY and CDR2 FYNNEI come from the germline V gene. V was clipped by 7 bases and J by 0 bases, with 8 bases between them. This CDR3 is CASIQDSTDTQYF. The CDR3 nucleotides are TGTGCCAGCATACAGGATAGCACAGATACGCAGTATTTT.

The V and J genes are TRBV28 and TRBJ1-5; D is uncertain. This CDR3 is 16 amino acids long. Deletions cut 2 bases from V and 6 bases from J, with 17 bases between. Per the germline V gene, CDR1 is MDHEN and CDR2 is SYDVKM. The CDR3 spells CASSLGLGSSSQPQHF. CDR3 coding DNA: TGTGCCAGCAGTTTAGGTCTGGGCTCCAGTTCTCAGCCCCAGCATTTT.

The chain is built from TRBV6-4 and TRBJ2-3, with D maybe TRBD1 (5 bases). Trimming shortened V by 5 bases and J by 6 bases, and 21 bases separated the two germline ends. The CDR3 contains 16 residues. Germline-derived CDR1 and CDR2 are MRHNA and SNTAGT. The CDR3 region is CASSPTGRANGDTQYF. CDR3 nucleotide sequence: TGTGCCAGCAGTCCCACCGGCAGGGCAAATGGGGATACGCAGTATTTT.

The chain links TRBV2 to TRBJ2-1; 10 positions match TRBD2. Germline CDR1 is SNHLY and CDR2 is FYNNEI. Trimming took 10 bases from V and 5 from J; bases not matched to a gene: 2. The length of the CDR3 is 12 residues. The CDR3 protein is CAMLAGDNEQFF. DNA of the CDR3: TGTGCCATGCTAGCGGGGGACAATGAGCAGTTCTTC.

The chain employs TRBV7-9 and TRBJ1-6, with 11 bases matching TRBD1. CDR1 is SEHNR and CDR2 is FQNEAQ in the germline V gene (reference sequence). This CDR3 contains 17 residues. J gave up 10 bases and V 4 bases, and 12 bases lay outside the gene matches. The CDR3 coding sequence is TGTGCCAGCAGCTCGGACCAGATGGGACAGGGGGGATCACCCCTCCACTTT. Encoded protein: CASSSDQMGQGGSPLHF.

V usage is TRBV19 and J usage is TRBJ1-4; D gene ambiguous. V lost 4 bases, J lost 0 bases, and 6 bases lay in between. CDR1 and CDR2 (germline): LNHDA, SQIVND (reference sequence). The CDR3 is made up of 14 amino acids. CDR3 coding DNA: TGTGCCAGTAGTACGAGATCAACTAATGAAAAACTGTTTTTT. Translated: CASSTRSTNEKLFF.

The chain combines TRBV5-6 with TRBJ2-1, with TRBD1 matching over 12 bases. V gave up 5 bases and J gave up 8 bases; unmatched junction bases: 5. Germline V gene data show CDR1 as SGHDT and CDR2 as YYEEEE. This CDR3 is built from 14 residues. CDR3 sequence: CASRWDRGPHEQFF. As DNA, the CDR3 is TGTGCCAGCAGGTGGGACAGGGGGCCCCATGAGCAGTTCTTC.

This clone was seen a few times. The chain carries TRBV7-6 and TRBJ2-2; D is unresolved. The CDR3 consists of 13 residues. Germline CDR1 and CDR2: SGHVS and FNYEAQ. V lost 3 bases and J lost 6, with 8 bases in between. In DNA form, the CDR3 reads TGTGCCAGCAGCTTGAGGATTGCCGGGGAGCTGTTTTTT. As protein: CASSLRIAGELFF.

A single count supports this clone. The chain links TRBV5-1 to TRBJ2-7, with 10 bases aligning to TRBD1. CDR1 is SGHRS, CDR2 YFSETQ, per germline. The trim removed 3 bases at V and 2 bases at J, leaving 8 bases unmatched. The CDR3 runs to 16 residues. CDR3 coding DNA: TGCGCCAGCAGCTGGAACGACAGGGGGCTAGCCTACGAGCAGTACTTC. This translates into CASSWNDRGLAYEQYF.

The chain joins TRBV5-5 to TRBJ1-4; D is perhaps TRBD1 (5 bases). Trimming shortened V by 7 bases and J by 6 bases, and 16 bases separated the two germline ends. This CDR3 has 14 residues. The germline V gene has CDR1 SGHKS and CDR2 YYEKEE (reference sequence). The CDR3 region has the DNA TGTGCCAGCCTCGCAGGGTCTTGGGATGAAAAACTGTTTTTT. This gives the protein CASLAGSWDEKLFF.

This chain uses TRBV14 with TRBJ2-4, with D perhaps matching TRBD2 (5 bases). Trimming pared 0 bases from V and 0 bases from J, leaving 9 bases between. The CDR3 has 16 amino acids. Germline values: CDR1 SGHDN, CDR2 FVKESK. CDR3 region: CASSQDRAGAKNIQYF. CDR3 bases: TGTGCCAGCAGCCAAGATAGGGCGGGAGCCAAAAACATTCAGTACTTC.

For the CDR3, the DNA is TGTGCCAGCAGCTCGGGGGACAGGGACAATTCACCCCTCCACTTT. Its protein is CASSSGDRDNSPLHF. This sequence joins TRBV9 and TRBJ1-6; 9 nucleotides line up with TRBD1. Looked up from germline, CDR1 is SGDLS and CDR2 is YYNGEE. V gave up 4 bases and J gave up 7 bases; unmatched junction bases: 6. This CDR3 has 15 residues. The whole variable domain, remainder taken from reference TRBV9 and TRBJ1-6, is DSGVTQTPKHLITATGQRVTLRCSPRSGDLSVYWYQQSLDQGLQFLIQYYNGEERAKGNILERFSAQQFPDLHSELNLSSLELGDSALYFCASSSGDRDNSPLHFGNGTRLTVT.

This clone has only one observation. Germline and junction disagree at one end, which may indicate a read error. The J gene is TRBJ2-3, the V gene TRBV7-7, with D possibly being TRBD1 (6 bases). Germline CDR1 SSHAT, CDR2 FNYEAQ (reference sequence). This CDR3 comprises 17 residues. This CDR3 is CASSPSWGLGLTDTQYF. For the CDR3, the DNA is TGTGCTAGCAGCCCCTCTTGGGGGCTAGGCCTCACAGATACGCAGTATTTT. The whole variable domain, remainder taken from reference TRBV7-7 and TRBJ2-3, is GAGVSQSPRYKVTKRGQDVTLRCDPISSHATLYWYQQALGQGPEFLTYFNYEAQPDKSGLPSDRFSAERPEGSISTLTIQRTEQRDSAMYRCASSPSWGLGLTDTQYFGPGTRLTVL.

The V gene is TRBV5-4, the J gene TRBJ2-7; possibly TRBD2 for D (5 bases). Germline V CDR1 and CDR2: SGHNT, YYREEE (reference sequence). V gave up 3 bases and J gave up 5 bases, with 12 bases separating them. The CDR3 is made up of 13 amino acids. The CDR3 DNA is TGTGCCAGCAGCTCACTAGAATCAGACGAGCAGTACTTC. It specifies CASSSLESDEQYF.

This CDR3 reads CATRDRVVKGYTF. CDR3 in DNA: TGTGCCACAAGGGACAGGGTCGTGAAAGGCTACACCTTC. The genes are TRBV27 and TRBJ1-2; TRBD1 matches 9 bases. Trimming removed 10 bases from V and 8 bases from J; junction bases left unmatched: 11. The CDR3 has 13 amino acids. CDR1 MNHEY and CDR2 SMNVEV come from the germline V gene (reference sequence).

Concerning this clone: A read error may produce the germline difference seen at one junction end. The rearrangement uses TRBV10-3 and TRBJ1-1; D is perhaps TRBD1 (5 bases). The germline gives CDR1 ENHRY, CDR2 SYGVKD. The CDR3 loop spans 12 amino acids. CDR3 DNA: TGTGCCACCAGTGGGGGTCCGGGGGAGGCTTTCTTT. Residues: CATSGGPGEAFF.

For the CDR3, the DNA is TGTGCCAGCTCACCACCGTCCGTAAGGGACAGGGCCCTAGAGCAGTACTTC. The encoded protein is CASSPPSVRDRALEQYF. The rearrangement joins TRBV18 to TRBJ2-7; 9 bases line up with TRBD1. Germline V gene data show CDR1 as KGHSH and CDR2 as LQKENI. CDR3 length: 17 amino acids. V was clipped by 0 bases and J by 7 bases; unmatched bases: 13. Full variable domain (missing parts from reference TRBV18 and TRBJ2-7): NAGVMQNPRHLVRRRGQEARLRCSPMKGHSHVYWYRQLPEEGLKFMVYLQKENIIDESGMPKERFSAEFPKEGPSILRIQQVVRGDSAAYFCASSPPSVRDRALEQYFGPGTRLTVT.

This clone was picked up one time. The V call is TRBV3-1 (or the pseudogene TRBV3-2), the J call TRBJ2-3; tentative D call: TRBD2 (6 bases). The germline V and J ends were trimmed by 5 bases and 0 bases, with 9 bases remaining between them. This CDR3 has 14 residues. Per germline, CDR1 LGHDT and CDR2 YNNKEL (reference sequence). In DNA, the CDR3 is TGTGCCAGCAGCGGAACTAGCAGCACAGATACGCAGTATTTT. Protein sequence: CASSGTSSTDTQYF.

The chain couples TRBV25-1 to TRBJ1-6, with D maybe TRBD1 (5 bases). The CDR3 has 14 amino acids. Germline V gene sequence: CDR1 MGHDK, CDR2 SYGVNS. V was clipped by 6 bases and J by 9 bases, with 15 bases between them. The DNA of the CDR3 is TGTGCCAGCAGACTACCAGGGAAGGGTTCACCCCTCCACTTT. As protein: CASRLPGKGSPLHF.

The rearrangement joins TRBV6-5 to TRBJ2-7; 7 bases agree with TRBD1. The germline V gene has CDR1 MNHEY and CDR2 SVGAGI. The CDR3 runs to 14 residues. Germline trimming cut 5 bases from V and 2 bases from J; bases unmatched to any gene: 6. The CDR3: CASSRDRPAYEQYF. DNA for the CDR3: TGTGCCAGCAGTCGGGACAGACCTGCCTACGAGCAGTACTTC.

The chain is built from TRBV18 and TRBJ1-5; unclear D gene. V lost 2 bases and J 6 bases, leaving 14 bases between the germline ends. Germline CDR1 and CDR2: KGHSH and LQKENI. The CDR3 spans 15 residues. In DNA form, the CDR3 reads TGTGCCAGCTCACCAGGATCAGTCCCGGGTCAGCCCCAGCATTTT. Amino acid sequence: CASSPGSVPGQPQHF. Filled out from reference TRBV18 and TRBJ1-5, the complete variable domain reads NAGVMQNPRHLVRRRGQEARLRCSPMKGHSHVYWYRQLPEEGLKFMVYLQKENIIDESGMPKERFSAEFPKEGPSILRIQQVVRGDSAAYFCASSPGSVPGQPQHFGDGTRLSIL.

This clone has just one count. The chain is built from TRBV6-4 and TRBJ1-5; TRBD1 agrees at 8 bases. The CDR3 extends over 19 amino acids. Germline values: CDR1 MRHNA, CDR2 SNTAGT. V shed 7 bases and J 0 bases; nucleotides not matched to a gene: 17. This CDR3 is CASISTGTGPPYSNQPQHF. The CDR3 DNA reads as TGTGCCAGCATTTCAACCGGGACAGGCCCCCCCTATAGCAATCAGCCCCAGCATTTT.

The chain carries TRBV13 and TRBJ2-7, with TRBD2 identical over 13 bases. CDR1 is PRHDT, CDR2 FYEKMQ, per germline (reference sequence). The CDR3 is 15 residues long. V lost 5 bases to trimming and J lost 6 bases; unmatched junction nucleotides: 7. The CDR3 DNA reads as TGTGCCAGCAGCCAAGGACTAGCGGGAGTGAGCGAGCAGTACTTC. Translated: CASSQGLAGVSEQYF.

The chain uses TRBV6-4 and TRBJ2-1; TRBD2 might be the D (6 bases). V dropped 4 bases and J dropped 3 bases, with 10 bases sitting between them. Germline V gives CDR1 MRHNA, CDR2 SNTAGT. The CDR3 contains 14 residues. CDR3: CASSGRGSYNEQFF. In DNA, the CDR3 is TGTGCCAGCAGTGGGAGGGGAAGCTACAATGAGCAGTTCTTC.

This clone was picked up one time. This chain uses TRBV3-1 (or the pseudogene TRBV3-2) with TRBJ1-3; no reliable D call. The CDR3 runs 15 residues. V lost 4 bases to trimming and J lost 4 bases, with 14 bases between them. Germline V gene data show CDR1 as LGHDT and CDR2 as YNNKEL (reference sequence). This chain's CDR3 is CASSPGQLIGNTIYF. The CDR3 coding sequence is TGTGCCAGCAGCCCAGGCCAGCTTATCGGAAACACCATATATTTT.

This clone has just one count. The rearrangement uses TRBV7-9 and TRBJ2-7; 7 bases are a match to TRBD1. The CDR3 contains 14 residues. Germline-derived CDR1 and CDR2 are SEHNR and FQNEAQ (reference sequence). J was trimmed by 5 bases and V by 5 bases; bases with no gene match: 9. The CDR3 protein is CASSQGVVGNEQYF. CDR3 in DNA: TGTGCCAGCAGCCAGGGGGTGGTAGGCAACGAGCAGTACTTC.

CDR3 nucleotides: TGTGCCATCAGTCACCCGGGACAGGATTTCTACGAGCAGTACTTC. It encodes CAISHPGQDFYEQYF. This chain joins TRBV10-3 and TRBJ2-7, with TRBD1 matching over 8 bases. CDR1 is ENHRY and CDR2 is SYGVKD in the germline V gene. V was pared by 5 bases and J by 3 bases, with 9 bases of the junction left unmatched. The CDR3 loop spans 15 amino acids.